Listed below are T cell receptor beta chains from one sample, sequenced in a study of T cells in localized non-small cell lung cancer. The table came from immunoSEQ multiplex PCR; TCRdb's copy has only in-frame clones and leaves some out. The sample has tens of thousands of clones, almost 90% seen once. Sequencing used peripheral blood, obtained before any cancer treatment. These TCRs come from a woman aged 35 to 75 with stage I lung adenocarcinoma. The CDR3 runs from the conserved cysteine through the conserved F or W. Fields, in order: D gene, V gene, J gene, clone size, CDR3 DNA, CDR3 protein. D genes are given only for firm matches. Only some rows state a clone size, as once, few, many or a class for expanded clones.

NA	TRBV9	TRBJ2-2	NA	TGTGCCAGCAGCCTCCCATCCGGGGAGCTGTTTTTT	CASSLPSGELFF
NA	TRBV29-1	TRBJ1-3	NA	TGCAGCGCCAGCCCGGGAGAAGGAAACACCATATATTTT	CSASPGEGNTIYF
NA	TRBV5-6	TRBJ1-5	NA	TGTGCCAGCAGGATACAGGGAGTTAGCAATCAGCCCCAGCATTTT	CASRIQGVSNQPQHF
NA	TRBV6-6	TRBJ1-4	NA	TGTGCCAGCAGAAGGCAGGGGAAAGAAAAACTGTTTTTT	CASRRQGKEKLFF
TRBD1	TRBV27	TRBJ1-5	NA	TGTGCCAGCAGTAGACAGGGGAGCAATCAGCCCCAGCATTTT	CASSRQGSNQPQHF
NA	TRBV12-5	TRBJ2-5	NA	TGTGCTAGTGGTTTGGGACCATCTAGCGACCAAGAGACCCAGTACTTC	CASGLGPSSDQETQYF
TRBD1	TRBV11-2	TRBJ1-2	NA	TGTGCCAGCAGCGATACAGGGGGAGTACTCGACTATGGCTACACCTTC	CASSDTGGVLDYGYTF
TRBD1	TRBV6-5	TRBJ1-1	NA	TGTGCCAGCAGTTGGACAGGGCCCACTGAAGCTTTCTTT	CASSWTGPTEAFF
NA	TRBV30	TRBJ1-2	few	TGTGCCTGGAGTGTGAGCTATGGCTACACCTTC	CAWSVSYGYTF
NA	TRBV9	TRBJ1-3	NA	TGTGCCAGCAGCGTAGGCGCTGGGAACTCTGGAAACACCATATATTTT	CASSVGAGNSGNTIYF
NA	TRBV6-5	TRBJ2-4	NA	TGTGCCAGCATTTCGGAGAAAAACATTCAGTACTTC	CASISEKNIQYF
NA	TRBV10-1	TRBJ2-7	NA	TGCGCCAGCAGTGAGTCAGGCGCAGGGCCCTACGAGCAGTACTTC	CASSESGAGPYEQYF
NA	TRBV6-5	TRBJ1-2	NA	TGTGCCAGCAGCCCTCGGACACTCCTCTATGGCTACACCTTC	CASSPRTLLYGYTF
NA	TRBV4-2	TRBJ1-1	NA	TGTGCCAGCAGCCAAGAAGGAGGCGGGGGCAGGGGCACTGAAGCTTTCTTT	CASSQEGGGGRGTEAFF
TRBD1	TRBV4-2	TRBJ1-6	NA	TGTGCCAGCAGCCAAGAGGGGGGACAGACTTTTAATTCACCCCTCCACTTT	CASSQEGGQTFNSPLHF
TRBD1	TRBV5-6	TRBJ1-2	NA	TGTGCCAGCAGCTCAACAGACAGGGGTGGCTACACCTTC	CASSSTDRGGYTF
NA	TRBV21-1	TRBJ2-4	NA	TGTGCCAGCAGCAAAGCCCGAGTTGGGGGGGACAAAAACATTCAGTACTTC	CASSKARVGGDKNIQYF
NA	TRBV7-6	TRBJ1-2	few	TGTGCCAGCAGCTTAGAAGGGGGAGCTAACTATGGCTACACCTTC	CASSLEGGANYGYTF
NA	TRBV6-5	TRBJ1-1	NA	TGTGCCAGCAGTTCTGGCTGGACTGAAGCTTTCTTT	CASSSGWTEAFF
NA	TRBV28	TRBJ2-1	NA	TGTGCCAGCAGCGCTGACAGGTATGAGCAGTTCTTC	CASSADRYEQFF
NA	TRBV7-2	TRBJ2-1	NA	TGTGCCAGCAGCCCGAGGTCCGGGAGCGGTGAGCAGTTCTTC	CASSPRSGSGEQFF
NA	TRBV10-3	TRBJ1-1	NA	TGTGCCACCGGCGCTAACACTGAAGCTTTCTTT	CATGANTEAFF
NA	TRBV7-2	TRBJ1-2	NA	TGTGCCAGCAGCCCGAGGGACGCCCGGAGTGGCTACACCTTC	CASSPRDARSGYTF
NA	TRBV7-3	TRBJ2-2	NA	TGTGCCAGCAGCTTATCCCCCCAGGGATCAAACACCGGGGAGCTGTTTTTT	CASSLSPQGSNTGELFF
NA	TRBV14	TRBJ1-5	NA	TGTGCCAGCAGCCGGGCCAAGGGGCCCCAGCATTTT	CASSRAKGPQHF
NA	TRBV15	TRBJ1-3	NA	TGTGCCACCAGCAGAGATTGGGGGTTGGGAAACACCATATATTTT	CATSRDWGLGNTIYF
NA	TRBV7-3	TRBJ2-1	once	TGTGCCAGCAGCTTACCAGGGGAGGGAATGAATGAGCAGTTCTTC	CASSLPGEGMNEQFF
NA	TRBV18	TRBJ1-3	once	TGTGCCAGCTCACCGGGGGCCGGGGACACCATATATTTT	CASSPGAGDTIYF
TRBD2	TRBV28	TRBJ2-1	once	TGTGCCAGCAGTTTTGGAGGGAGGGGCAGGGAGCAGTTCTTC	CASSFGGRGREQFF
NA	TRBV2	TRBJ2-1	NA	TGTGCCAGCAGTGTAGCCCCCCGGAACGGCAATGAGCAGTTCTTC	CASSVAPRNGNEQFF
TRBD2	TRBV30	TRBJ2-7	NA	TGTGCCTGGAATTTCGGGCTCTCGGGAGGGCCGTACTACGAGCAGTACTTC	CAWNFGLSGGPYYEQYF
NA	TRBV7-9	TRBJ1-1	NA	TGTGCCAGCAGCATCCCCAGGGGCAACTCCGAAGCTTTCTTT	CASSIPRGNSEAFF
NA	TRBV27	TRBJ1-3	NA	TGTGCCAGCAGTTTATTTTTCGCAGTGAGCAACACCATATATTTT	CASSLFFAVSNTIYF
NA	TRBV2	TRBJ1-3	once	TGTGCCAGCAGTGAAATGACGGGGGGAAACACCATATATTTT	CASSEMTGGNTIYF
NA	TRBV27	TRBJ2-7	NA	TGTGCCAGCAGTTTAAGGGACAACAACTACGAGCAGTACTTC	CASSLRDNNYEQYF
TRBD1	TRBV25-1	TRBJ1-1	NA	TGTGCCAGCAGTGAATCGCTGACAGGGGGCGTAAAGGAAGCTTTCTTT	CASSESLTGGVKEAFF
NA	TRBV27	TRBJ1-6	NA	TGTGCCAGCAAAAGCGGACAGTATAATTCACCCCTCCACTTT	CASKSGQYNSPLHF
NA	TRBV5-1	TRBJ1-1	NA	TGCGCCAGCAGCCCGGGCCCAGTCGGCCGTGTCACTGAAGCTTTCTTT	CASSPGPVGRVTEAFF
NA	TRBV25-1	TRBJ1-2	NA	TGTGCCAGCAGTGTCAGTAGGGGGGAGGGCTACACCTTC	CASSVSRGEGYTF
NA	TRBV28	TRBJ1-1	few	TGTGCCAGCAGTCGAATTAACACTGAAGCTTTCTTT	CASSRINTEAFF
NA	TRBV6-4	TRBJ2-7	NA	TGTGCCAGCAGTGCCGCACCGGACTACGAGCAGTACTTC	CASSAAPDYEQYF
NA	TRBV19	TRBJ1-1	NA	TGTGCCAGTAGTATAAAAGGGGAGTTTGCTGAAGCTTTCTTT	CASSIKGEFAEAFF
NA	TRBV30	TRBJ1-3	NA	TGTGCCTGGAGTTCCCCCAGCTCTGGAAACACCATATATTTT	CAWSSPSSGNTIYF